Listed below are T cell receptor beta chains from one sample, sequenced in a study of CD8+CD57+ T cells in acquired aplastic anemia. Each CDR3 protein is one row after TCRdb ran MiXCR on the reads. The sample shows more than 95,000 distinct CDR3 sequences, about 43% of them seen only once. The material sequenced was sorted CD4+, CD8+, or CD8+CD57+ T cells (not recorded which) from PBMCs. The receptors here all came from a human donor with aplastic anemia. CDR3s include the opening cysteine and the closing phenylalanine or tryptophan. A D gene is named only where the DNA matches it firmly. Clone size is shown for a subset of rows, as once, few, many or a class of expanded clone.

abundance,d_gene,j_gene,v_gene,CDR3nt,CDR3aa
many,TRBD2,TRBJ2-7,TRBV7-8,TGTGCCAGCAGCTTAGGAGCGGGATGGGACTACGAGCAGTACTTC,CASSLGAGWDYEQYF
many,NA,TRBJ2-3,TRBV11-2,TGTGCCAGCAGCTTAAGGACCGAGGGGACAGATACGCAGTATTTT,CASSLRTEGTDTQYF
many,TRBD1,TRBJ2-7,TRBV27,TGTGCCAGCAGTCTAAGGACAGGCTTATATTTGGAGCAGTACTTC,CASSLRTGLYLEQYF
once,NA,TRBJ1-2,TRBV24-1,TGTGCCACCATGGGGGGCAGTTACTATGGCTACACCTTC,CATMGGSYYGYTF
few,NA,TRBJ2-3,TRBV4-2,TGTGCCAGCAGCCCTTCTATATCCACAGATACGCAGTATTTT,CASSPSISTDTQYF
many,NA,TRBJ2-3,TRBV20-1,TGCAGTGCCCGTGCCCCGGATACGCAGTATTTT,CSARAPDTQYF
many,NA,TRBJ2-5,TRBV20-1,TGCAGTGCTAGAGTACCGGGCCAAGAGACCCAGTACTTC,CSARVPGQETQYF
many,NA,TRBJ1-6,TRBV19,TGTGCCAGTAGTATTCGGGGCCCGGATTCACCCCTCCACTTT,CASSIRGPDSPLHF
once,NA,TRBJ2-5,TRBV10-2,TGCGCCAGCAGTGAGTTGGCCAGACAAGAGACCCAGTACTTC,CASSELARQETQYF
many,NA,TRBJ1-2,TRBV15,TGTGCCACCCCCGGCAGGGCTCGCTATGGCTACACCTTC,CATPGRARYGYTF
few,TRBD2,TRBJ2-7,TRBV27,TGTGCCAGCAGTCCACTAGCGGGGGGATTCTACGAGCAGTACTTC,CASSPLAGGFYEQYF
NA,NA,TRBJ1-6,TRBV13,TGTGCCAGCAAATTGGGGGGGGAATCACCCCTCCACTTT,CASKLGGESPLHF
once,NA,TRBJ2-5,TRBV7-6,TGTGCCAGCAGCTTAATGTCCAGCCCCCAAGAGACCCAGTACTTC,CASSLMSSPQETQYF
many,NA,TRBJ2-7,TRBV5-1,TGCGCCAGCAGCTTGAAGGGAGTTGAGGCCTACGAGCAGTACTTC,CASSLKGVEAYEQYF
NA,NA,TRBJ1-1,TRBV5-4,TGTGCCAGCAGCTTCCCGGGAAGGCCGAACACTGAAGCTTTCTTT,CASSFPGRPNTEAFF
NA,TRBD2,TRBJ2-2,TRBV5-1,TGCGCCAGCAGCCCGATTAGCGGGGGGCCCAACACCGGGGAGCTGTTTTTT,CASSPISGGPNTGELFF
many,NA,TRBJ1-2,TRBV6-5,TGTGCCAGCAGTTACCTCGGGGATGGCTACACCTTC,CASSYLGDGYTF
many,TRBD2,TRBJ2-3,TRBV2,TGTGCCAGCAGTGGTACGGGCGGGGGACGTTTTACAGATACGCAGTATTTT,CASSGTGGGRFTDTQYF
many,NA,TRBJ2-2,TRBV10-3,TGTGCCATCAGTGTTGTCGGGTCCACCGGGGAGCTGTTTTTT,CAISVVGSTGELFF
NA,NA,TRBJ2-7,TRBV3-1,TGTGCCAGCAGCCGTACCCCAACTGCCTCCTACGAGCAGTACTTC,CASSRTPTASYEQYF
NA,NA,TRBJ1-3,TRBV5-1,TGCGCCAGCAGCTTGTCAGGCCCTGGAGACACCATATATTTT,CASSLSGPGDTIYF
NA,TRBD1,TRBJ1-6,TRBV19,TGTGCCAGTAGTACAGGACAGGGTGGCTCACCCCTCCACTTT,CASSTGQGGSPLHF
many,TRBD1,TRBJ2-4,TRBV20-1,TGCAGTGCCGAGGGACAGACAGCCAAAAACATTCAGTACTTC,CSAEGQTAKNIQYF
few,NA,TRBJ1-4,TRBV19,TGTGCCAGTAGCGAGGGACTCACTAATGAAAAACTGTTTTTT,CASSEGLTNEKLFF
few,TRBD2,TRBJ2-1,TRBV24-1,TGTGCCACCAGTGATTCCCCAGGTAGCGGGGGGAACAATGAGCAGTTCTTC,CATSDSPGSGGNNEQFF
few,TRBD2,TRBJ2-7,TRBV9,TGTGCCAGCAGCGAGAGCGGGGGACCCTACGAGCAGTACTTC,CASSESGGPYEQYF
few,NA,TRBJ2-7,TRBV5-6,TGTGCCAGCAGCGCCGGACTGACCGCCTACGAGCAGTACTTC,CASSAGLTAYEQYF
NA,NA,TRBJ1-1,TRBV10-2,TGCGCCAGCAGTGAGACACGCAAGAACACTGAAGCTTTCTTT,CASSETRKNTEAFF
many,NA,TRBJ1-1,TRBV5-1,TGCGCCAGCAGCCCGCGGACCTTTGGGAACACTGAAGCTTTCTTT,CASSPRTFGNTEAFF
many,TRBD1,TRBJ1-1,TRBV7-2,TGTGCCAGCAGCTTGGGACAGGGTAGGCGGGGCACTGAAGCTTTCTTT,CASSLGQGRRGTEAFF
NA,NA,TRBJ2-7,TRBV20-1,TGCAGTGCTAGAGAGATACAGGGCTACGAGCAGTACTTC,CSAREIQGYEQYF
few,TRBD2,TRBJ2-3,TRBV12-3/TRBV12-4,TGTGCCAGCAGTCCACTCCTCGTGGTAGCGGGGGGGTCGGCAGATACGCAGTATTTT,CASSPLLVVAGGSADTQYF
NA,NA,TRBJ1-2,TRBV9,TGTGCCAGCAGCCTAAAGGGCGACGATGGCTACACCTTC,CASSLKGDDGYTF
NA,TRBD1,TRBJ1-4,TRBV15,TGTGCCACCAGCAGAGGGACAGGAACTAATGAAAAACTGTTTTTT,CATSRGTGTNEKLFF
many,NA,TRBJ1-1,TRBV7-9,TGTGCCAGCAGCTTTGGGGGGCCGAACACTGAAGCTTTCTTT,CASSFGGPNTEAFF
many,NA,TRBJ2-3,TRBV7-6,TGTGCCAGCAGCCCCAGGACAAGTAGCACAGATACGCAGTATTTT,CASSPRTSSTDTQYF
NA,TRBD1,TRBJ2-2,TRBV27,TGTGCCAGCAGTCACGGACAGGGGGCCGGGGAGCTGTTTTTT,CASSHGQGAGELFF
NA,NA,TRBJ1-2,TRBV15,TGTGCCACCAGCAGAGATCAAACAGTTCGCAGCAACTATGGCTACACCTTC,CATSRDQTVRSNYGYTF
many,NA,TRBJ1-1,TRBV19,TGTGCCAGTATTCCGGGACGGTGGAACACTGAAGCTTTCTTT,CASIPGRWNTEAFF
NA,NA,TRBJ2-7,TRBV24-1,TGCGCCATCAGTAAGACAGACTTGGGAGAGCAGTACTTC,CAISKTDLGEQYF
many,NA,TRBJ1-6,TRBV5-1,TGCGCCAGCTGTGATCCCCGGGACGGCGATAATTCACCCCTCCACTTT,CASCDPRDGDNSPLHF
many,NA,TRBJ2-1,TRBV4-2,TGTGCCAGCAGCCAAGGACTAACTCTCTACAATGAGCAGTTCTTC,CASSQGLTLYNEQFF
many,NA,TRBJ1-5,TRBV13,TGTGCCAGCAGCTTATCAGGCGGAATTAGCAATCAGCCCCAGCATTTT,CASSLSGGISNQPQHF
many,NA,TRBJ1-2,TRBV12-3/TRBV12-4,TGTGCCAGCAGTCCCCGCGGGACCAGTTCTCGGACCTTC,CASSPRGTSSRTF